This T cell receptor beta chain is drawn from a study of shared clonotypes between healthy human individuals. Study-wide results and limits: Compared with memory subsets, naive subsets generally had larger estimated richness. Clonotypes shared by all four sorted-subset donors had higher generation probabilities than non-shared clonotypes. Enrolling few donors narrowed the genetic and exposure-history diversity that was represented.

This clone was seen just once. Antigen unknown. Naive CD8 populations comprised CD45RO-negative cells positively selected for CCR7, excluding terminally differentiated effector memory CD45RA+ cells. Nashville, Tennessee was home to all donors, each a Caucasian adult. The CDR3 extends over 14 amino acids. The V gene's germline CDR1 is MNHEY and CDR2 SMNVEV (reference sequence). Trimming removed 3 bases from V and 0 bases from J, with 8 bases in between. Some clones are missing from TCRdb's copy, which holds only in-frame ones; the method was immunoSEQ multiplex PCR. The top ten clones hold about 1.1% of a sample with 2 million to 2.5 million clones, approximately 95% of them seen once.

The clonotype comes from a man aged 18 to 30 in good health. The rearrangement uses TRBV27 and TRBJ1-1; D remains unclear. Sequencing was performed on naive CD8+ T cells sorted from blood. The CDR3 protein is CASSFRSMNTEAFF. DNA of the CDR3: TGTGCCAGCAGTTTTCGGAGCATGAACACTGAAGCTTTCTTT.